This T cell receptor (beta chain) appears in the sequencing data of a study of CD8 T cells in Susac syndrome (dated by TCRdb to between 2019 and 2020). About the study as a whole: Repertoire sequencing was used to test whether CD8+ T cell activation and differentiation in Susac syndrome was antigen driven. CD8+ T cell repertoire clonality was compared between some 12 healthy donors, approximately 14 Susac syndrome patients and approximately 16 multiple sclerosis patients.

Beyond this particular receptor, the publication reports: The number of individuals in the TCR sequencing and HLA analysis was acknowledged as relatively small.

RNA was extracted using the RNeasy kit, and about 0.45 to 1 microgram was reverse transcribed with random hexamers. The immunoSEQ multiplex PCR assay, covering 54 Vbeta and 13 Jbeta segments, was used to amplify TCR beta CDR3 regions. Bias from PCR amplification was corrected by using a synthetic template baseline for primer optimization and for computational correction. The study's own analysis went as follows. Reads were assigned to V, D and J genes according to IMGT and analyzed in immunoSEQ Analyzer, with only productive sequences retained. Clonality was calculated as one minus the Shannon entropy normalized by log2 of the number of productive unique sequences. Public and private clones were assessed among the 100 most prevalent clones of each patient and control. Clones were defined as Susac-specific if absent from the healthy and MS cohorts, from approximately 1,100 published viral clones and from other ImmuneACCESS disease sequences. TCRdb redid the processing of the public reads, applying fastp at Q25 and MiXCR, and retained in-frame beta chains. For every CDR3 protein sequence, its rows merge into one entry that carries the most common genes and DNA. TCRdb, not the authors, supplied the V and J calls. This sample holds roughly 140,000 distinct CDR3 sequences; roughly 95% were observed only once. Together, the top ten hold under 0.15% of the sample.

This clonotype was recorded only once. Its antigen is unknown. Per-base qualities were not stored, and no clone one base away is much larger. On its own, one read is weak support. Peripheral blood CD8+ and CD4+ T cells from healthy donors, Susac syndrome patients and multiple sclerosis patients were profiled using high-throughput TCR beta sequencing. Multiple sclerosis controls were treatment-naive patients with stable or active relapsing-remitting disease fulfilling revised McDonald criteria. Bulk CD8+ and CD4+ T cells were purified magnetically by negative isolation, whereas CD8+ TEMRA cells were enriched by FACS. Blood was drawn into EDTA tubes, processed within 24 hours, and PBMCs were isolated by density gradient centrifugation. PBMCs intended for TCR sequencing were cryopreserved in liquid nitrogen and thawed later in a water bath at 37 degrees C. The sorted or isolated CD4+, CD8+ and CD8+ TEMRA cells reached a purity of at least 90%.

The CDR3 numbers 13 residues from cysteine through phenylalanine. Solely the CDR3 DNA is kept, with 39 bases framed from the first base. V is pared back by 0 bases and J by 7 bases, with 11 bases lying between the germline termini. From the germline V gene, CDR1 is SGHRS and CDR2 is YFSETQ. Rearrangement joined TRBV5-1 to TRBJ2-7, with a weak D call of TRBD2 (5 bases match). Material for sequencing was CD8+ T cells from PBMCs. This receptor was taken from a human donor with multiple sclerosis. The CDR3 protein is CASSLVLGGEQYF. Here is the DNA: TGCGCCAGCAGCTTGGTGCTAGGAGGAGAGCAGTACTTC.